The clone carrying this TCR beta chain was recorded only once. The entry originates in a study of cytomegalovirus exposure and HLA in healthy donors. Study-wide background: A preliminary data release comprised 91 million or so unique TCRs obtained from HLA-typed donors.

The PCR had 60 Vbeta and 13 Jbeta primers. Per the study methods: Counted up in a later analysis, unique TCR beta chains came to some 82 million, with about 10 million shared. Clones were read by immunoSEQ multiplex PCR, and TCRdb kept only the in-frame ones, dropping some. V and J calls plus clone size are reproduced from that table; the DNA served to infer D and trimming. The repertoire holds 180,000 or so clones, with about 79% as singletons. The source of this sequence is a female donor in good health and CMV-seronegative. The sample comprised PBMCs.

DNA of the CDR3: TGCGCCAGCTCATCTCAAGCTCCGGGAGCCTCGGATTCACCCCTCCACTTT. This codes for CASSSQAPGASDSPLHF. The chain employs TRBV5-1 and TRBJ1-6; D is uncertain. The V gene's germline CDR1 is SGHRS and CDR2 YFSETQ. The CDR3 covers 17 residues. Between the trimmed V and J ends, which lost 7 bases and 8 bases, there was a span of 25 bases.